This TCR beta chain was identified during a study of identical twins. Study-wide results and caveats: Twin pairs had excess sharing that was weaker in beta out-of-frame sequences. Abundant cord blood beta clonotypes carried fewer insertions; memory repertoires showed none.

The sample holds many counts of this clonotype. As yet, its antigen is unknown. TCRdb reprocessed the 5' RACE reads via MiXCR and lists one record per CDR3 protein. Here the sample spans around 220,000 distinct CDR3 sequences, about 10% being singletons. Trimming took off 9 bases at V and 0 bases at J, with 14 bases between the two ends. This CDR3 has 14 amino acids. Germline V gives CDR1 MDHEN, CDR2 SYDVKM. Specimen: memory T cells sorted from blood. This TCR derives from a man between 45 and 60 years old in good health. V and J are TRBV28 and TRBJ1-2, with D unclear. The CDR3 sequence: CASYRAVANYGYTF. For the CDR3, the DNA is TGTGCCAGTTACCGGGCCGTAGCTAACTATGGCTACACCTTC.